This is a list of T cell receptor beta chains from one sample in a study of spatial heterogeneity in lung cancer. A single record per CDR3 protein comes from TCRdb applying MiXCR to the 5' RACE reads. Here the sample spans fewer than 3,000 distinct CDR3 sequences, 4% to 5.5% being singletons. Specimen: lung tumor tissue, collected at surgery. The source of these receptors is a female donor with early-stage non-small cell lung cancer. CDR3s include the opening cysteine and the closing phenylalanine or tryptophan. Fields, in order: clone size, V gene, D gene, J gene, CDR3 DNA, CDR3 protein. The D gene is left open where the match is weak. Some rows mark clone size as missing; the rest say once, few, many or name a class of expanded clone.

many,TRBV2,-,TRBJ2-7,TGTGCCAGCCGGGTCCTAGGGGGCGAGCAGTACTTC,CASRVLGGEQYF
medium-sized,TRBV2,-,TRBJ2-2,TGTGCCAGCAGTGAAGCCGGGACCCGGGTGAGGGAGCTGTTTTTT,CASSEAGTRVRELFF
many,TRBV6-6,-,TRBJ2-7,TGTGCCAGCTGGGGGCATTCCGTAGGCTACGAGCAGTACTTC,CASWGHSVGYEQYF
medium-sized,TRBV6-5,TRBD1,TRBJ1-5,TGTGCCAGCAGTCCTTTTGTCCCGGGACAGGGCGAGGGCAATCAGCCCCAGCATTTT,CASSPFVPGQGEGNQPQHF
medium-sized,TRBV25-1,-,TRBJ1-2,TGTGCCAGCAGCTGGGGACCGTTAAATTATGGCTACACCTTC,CASSWGPLNYGYTF
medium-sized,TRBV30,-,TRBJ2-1,TGTGCCTGGGGAGGACGGGGCTCGGTCTTC,CAWGGRGSVF
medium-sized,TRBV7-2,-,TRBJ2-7,TGTGCCAGCAGCCCCCGAAGCTACGAGCAGTACTTC,CASSPRSYEQYF
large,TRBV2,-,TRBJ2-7,TGTGCCAGCAGAGTGGACAGAGGTAAAACCTACGAGCAGTACTTC,CASRVDRGKTYEQYF
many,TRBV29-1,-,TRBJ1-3,TGCAGCGTTGTGGGAGAGGACACTGGAAACACCATATATTTT,CSVVGEDTGNTIYF
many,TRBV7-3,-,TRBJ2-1,TGTGCCAGCAGCCAAACGCCCGATGGGGGGCGGAATGAGCAGTTCTTC,CASSQTPDGGRNEQFF
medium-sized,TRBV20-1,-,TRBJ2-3,TGCAGTGCTAGACCATTCACAGATACGCAGTATTTT,CSARPFTDTQYF
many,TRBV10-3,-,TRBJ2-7,TGTGCCACCTTTAGAAGTCCGGGACAATTATACGAGCAGTACTTC,CATFRSPGQLYEQYF
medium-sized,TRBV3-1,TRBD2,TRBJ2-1,TGTGCCAGCACCTTGGGACTAGCGGGGGGTTACCCTCATTCGAGCTCCTACAATGAGCAGTTCTTC,CASTLGLAGGYPHSSSYNEQFF
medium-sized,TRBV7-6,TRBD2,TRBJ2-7,TGTGCCAGCAGCGGGGCCCGTAGCGGGGGTAACCACGAGCAGTACTTC,CASSGARSGGNHEQYF
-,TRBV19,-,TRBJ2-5,TGTGCCAGTAGTATTCAGGGCGGCAGGGGTGAAGAGACCCAGTACTTC,CASSIQGGRGEETQYF
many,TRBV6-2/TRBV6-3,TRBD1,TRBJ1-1,TGTGCCAGCAGGACAGGGGACACTGAAGCTTTCTTT,CASRTGDTEAFF
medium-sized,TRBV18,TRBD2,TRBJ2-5,TGTGCCAGCTCACCCCCAGCGGGGGTAGAGACCCAGTACTTC,CASSPPAGVETQYF
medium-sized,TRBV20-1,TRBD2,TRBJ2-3,TGCAGTGCTAGCGACCCCTGGGGCGGGGGTGGAACAGATACGCAGTATTTT,CSASDPWGGGGTDTQYF
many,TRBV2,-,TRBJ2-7,TGTGCCAGTGAGGGGTTCGAGCAGTACTTC,CASEGFEQYF
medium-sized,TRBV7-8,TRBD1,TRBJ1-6,TGTGCCAGCAGCTTAGAGGGACAGGGCAATTCACCCCTCCACTTT,CASSLEGQGNSPLHF
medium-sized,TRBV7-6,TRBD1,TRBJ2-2,TGTGCCAGCAGCCAGGGGGTTGTAGCCGGGGAGCTGTTTTTT,CASSQGVVAGELFF
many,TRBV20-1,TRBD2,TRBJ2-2,TGCAGTGCCATCTTAGCGGGGGGCGGGTCCGGGGAGCTGTTTTTT,CSAILAGGGSGELFF
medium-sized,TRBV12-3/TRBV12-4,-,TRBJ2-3,TGTGCCAGCACTCAACCCGTTTCGGATACGCAGTATTTT,CASTQPVSDTQYF
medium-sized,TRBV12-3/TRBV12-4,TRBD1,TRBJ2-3,TGTGCCAGCAGGCGGACAGGGGGCGAGACGCAGTATTTT,CASRRTGGETQYF
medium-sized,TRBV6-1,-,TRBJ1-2,TGTGCCACCACCGAGCGGCCAGGGCCTTTCTATGGCTACACCTTC,CATTERPGPFYGYTF
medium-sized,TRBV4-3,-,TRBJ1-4,TGCGCCAGCAGCCCGAGTGCAACTAATGAAAAACTGTTTTTT,CASSPSATNEKLFF
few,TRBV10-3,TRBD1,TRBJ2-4,TGTGCCATCAGCGAAATACAGGGGATCGTTCAGTACTTC,CAISEIQGIVQYF
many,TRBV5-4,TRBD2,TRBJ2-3,TGTGCCAGCAGCTCCCTAGCGGGGCGCACAGATACGCAGTATTTT,CASSSLAGRTDTQYF
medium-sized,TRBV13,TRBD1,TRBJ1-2,TGTGCCAGCAGCTTACTAACAGGGGATGGCTACACCTTC,CASSLLTGDGYTF
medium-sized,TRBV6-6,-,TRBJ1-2,TGTGCCAGCAGCTTCGGGAGGAACTATGGCTACACCTTC,CASSFGRNYGYTF
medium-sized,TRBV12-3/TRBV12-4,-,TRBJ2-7,TGTGCCAGCACGTTAGCGGGGACAGGGCCCTACGAGCAGTACTTC,CASTLAGTGPYEQYF
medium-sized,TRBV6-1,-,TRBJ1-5,TGTGCCAGCAGCCGGGACCCAAATAGCAATCAGCCCCAGCATTTT,CASSRDPNSNQPQHF
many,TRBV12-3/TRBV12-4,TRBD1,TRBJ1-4,TGTGCCAGCAGCCCGGACAGGGTTGGTGAAAAACTGTTTTTT,CASSPDRVGEKLFF
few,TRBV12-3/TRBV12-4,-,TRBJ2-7,TGTGCCAGCAGTTCACAGGCGCCGGGGGAGCAGTACTTC,CASSSQAPGEQYF
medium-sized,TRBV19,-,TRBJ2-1,TGTGCCAGTAGTACGGACCGGCGGCTATCTAATGAGCAGTTCTTC,CASSTDRRLSNEQFF
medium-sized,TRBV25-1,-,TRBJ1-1,TGTGCCAGCAAAGGAAGGGGGGAAGCTGAAGCTTTCTTT,CASKGRGEAEAFF
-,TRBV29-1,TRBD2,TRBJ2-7,TGCAGCGTTATAACTAGCGTAGCCTACGAGCAGTACTTC,CSVITSVAYEQYF
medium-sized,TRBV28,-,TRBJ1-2,TGTGCCAGCAGTTTCGACAGGAGCTATGGCTACACCTTC,CASSFDRSYGYTF
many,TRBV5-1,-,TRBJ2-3,TGCGCCAGCAGGAGGTTCACAGATACGCAGTATTTT,CASRRFTDTQYF
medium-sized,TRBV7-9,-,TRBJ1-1,TGTGCGAACGAAGGGTCAGGGGAAGCTTTCTTT,CANEGSGEAFF
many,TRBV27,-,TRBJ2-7,TGTGCCAGCAGTTTCAGGCGACTAGGATCTTTGGAGTACTTC,CASSFRRLGSLEYF
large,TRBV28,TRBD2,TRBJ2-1,TGTGCCAGCAGTTTATTGGCGGGGGGGAACAATGAGCAGTTCTTC,CASSLLAGGNNEQFF
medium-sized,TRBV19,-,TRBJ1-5,TGTGCCAGTAGAACAGGGTCTCTCAGCAATCAGCCCCAGCATTTT,CASRTGSLSNQPQHF
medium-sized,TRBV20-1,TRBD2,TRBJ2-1,TGCAGTGCTGAACTAGCGGGGCAATCCTACAATGAGCAGTTCTTC,CSAELAGQSYNEQFF
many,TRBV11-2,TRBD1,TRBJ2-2,TGTGCCAGCAGCTTCTTGACAGGGGGCGGCACCGGGGAGCTGTTTTTT,CASSFLTGGGTGELFF
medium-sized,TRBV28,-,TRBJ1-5,TGTGCCAGCAGTTTGGGGCAGAAGAATGAGCCCCAGCATTTT,CASSLGQKNEPQHF